This TCR beta chain was captured in a study of blood T cell repertoires in COVID-19. Looking at the study overall: The United States, Italy and Spain were the sources of the acute and convalescent COVID-19 samples. From T cells, B-cell-depleted T cells, or PBMCs came the material, which was cDNA or gDNA.

Looked up from germline, CDR1 is MNHEY and CDR2 is SMNVEV (reference sequence). The V end lost 5 bases, the J end lost 4 bases, and 12 bases lay between the germline ends. The CDR3 is 14 residues long. Per the original methods: Estimates of nucleated cell counts were drawn from the amplification of reference gene primers. The repertoire was sequenced with immunoSEQ multiplex PCR; TCRdb's copy has only in-frame clones and lacks some. V, J and clone size derive from that table, while D and trimming were established from the DNA sequence. Altogether roughly 97,000 clones are present, more than 75% being singletons, with the ten largest covering nearly 20%. This clone was seen more than once but under ten times.

Sequencing was done on a sample of peripheral blood. This chain joins TRBV27 and TRBJ1-5; D is unresolved. This clonotype originated in a human donor in a cohort sampled during active COVID-19. CDR3 loop: CASSLASGNQPQHF. The CDR3 DNA reads as TGTGCCAGCAGTCTAGCCTCGGGGAATCAGCCCCAGCATTTT.